The 26 T cell receptor beta chains reported below all come from one sample, sequenced in a study of T cell changes during pregnancy in multiple sclerosis. Assay: immunoSEQ multiplex PCR; the TCRdb copy retains only in-frame clones and omits some. Among about 36,000 clones listed, over 80% were seen once. Sequencing input: PBMCs (not recorded whether the cells were cultured). These receptor sequences come from a female donor with multiple sclerosis, enrolled in a pregnancy study.

This clone has only one observation. This chain joins TRBV7-2 and TRBJ2-7; D not resolved. Per germline, CDR1 SGHTA and CDR2 FQGNSA. V was clipped by 1 base and J by 4 bases, with 8 bases between them. This CDR3 has 13 amino acids. CDR3 protein: CASSLVPQYEQYF. In nucleotides, the CDR3 is TGTGCCAGCAGCTTAGTTCCACAATACGAGCAGTACTTC.

V gene TRBV6-1 combines with J gene TRBJ2-7; no reliable D call. V lost 2 bases and J lost 1, with 15 bases in between. The CDR3 sequence is 16 residues long. CDR1 MNHNS and CDR2 SASEGT come from the germline V gene. The CDR3 sequence is CASSEWALDISYEQYF. In DNA, the CDR3 is TGTGCCAGCAGTGAATGGGCATTGGATATTTCCTACGAGCAGTACTTC.

This chain joins TRBV9 and TRBJ2-7; D is ambiguous. The length of the CDR3 is 14 residues. Trimming removed 0 bases at V and 1 base at J, with 8 bases between. In germline, CDR1 is SGDLS, CDR2 YYNGEE. The chain's CDR3 is CASSVGSASYEQYF. In nucleotides, the CDR3 is TGTGCCAGCAGCGTAGGTTCCGCGTCCTACGAGCAGTACTTC.

The chain recombines TRBV7-6 with TRBJ1-1; D is unclear. In germline, CDR1 is SGHVS, CDR2 FNYEAQ. The V gene lost 5 bases and the J gene lost 4 bases, with 11 bases spanning the gap. CDR3 length: 13 residues. The chain's CDR3 is CASSEGWGTEAFF. The CDR3 region has the DNA TGTGCCAGCAGCGAGGGTTGGGGCACTGAAGCTTTCTTT.

The CDR3: CASSQEPGLLYEQYF. DNA for the CDR3: TGCGCCAGCAGCCAAGAACCGGGACTACTCTACGAGCAGTACTTC. V and J are TRBV4-1 and TRBJ2-7; TRBD2 matches 7 bases. With 0 bases clipped from V and 3 bases from J, the junction kept 5 bases outside the gene matches. Per the germline V gene, CDR1 is MGHRA and CDR2 is YSYEKL. The CDR3 is 15 amino acids.

This chain joins TRBV13 and TRBJ2-1, with D possibly being TRBD1 (5 bases). CDR1 PRHDT and CDR2 FYEKMQ come from the germline V gene (reference sequence). V was shortened by 2 bases and J by 8 bases, with 7 bases between the two germline ends. The CDR3 spans 12 residues. CDR3 bases: TGTGCCAGCAGCTTATTCAGGGATGAGCAGTTCTTC. Protein product: CASSLFRDEQFF.

This clone was recorded once. This rearrangement joins TRBV7-9 to TRBJ1-4, with 11 bases fitting TRBD1. J gave up 8 bases and V 5 bases, and 7 bases lay outside the gene matches. In germline, CDR1 is SEHNR, CDR2 FQNEAQ (reference sequence). This CDR3 contains 15 residues. The CDR3 coding sequence is TGTGCCAGCAGCCCCGGGACAGGGGGTATAGAAAAACTGTTTTTT. Encoded protein: CASSPGTGGIEKLFF.

CDR3 sequence reads: CSITGGYGYTF. For the CDR3, the DNA is TGCAGCATTACAGGGGGATATGGCTACACCTTC. This chain joins TRBV29-1 and TRBJ1-2, with 8 bases aligning to TRBD1. CDR1 and CDR2 from the germline V gene are SQVTM and ANQGSEA. This CDR3 region has 11 residues. V trimming: 8 bases; J trimming: 5 bases; junction bases outside the gene matches: 4.

This sequence joins TRBV4-3 and TRBJ2-7; D unresolved. This CDR3 contains 11 residues. The germline V and J ends were trimmed by 3 bases and 3 bases, with 3 bases remaining between them. Germline V gives CDR1 LGHNA, CDR2 YSLEER. The CDR3 coding sequence is TGCGCCAGCAGCCAGGACTACGAGCAGTACTTC. It yields the protein CASSQDYEQYF.

The gene calls are TRBV7-3 and TRBJ2-7; D remains ambiguous. This CDR3 comprises 12 residues. Trimming stripped 2 bases from V and 3 bases from J, with 5 bases between. Germline CDR1 SGHTA, CDR2 FQGTGA. CDR3 residues: CASSLDNYEQYF. The CDR3 nucleotides read TGTGCCAGCAGCTTAGACAACTACGAGCAGTACTTC.

This chain links TRBV7-2 with TRBJ1-2; no clear D. This CDR3 comprises 13 residues. The germline CDR1 and CDR2 sequences are SGHTA and FQGNSA. Trimming stripped 1 base from V and 3 bases from J, with 6 bases between. CDR3 loop: CASSLGPDYGYTF. Here the CDR3 DNA reads TGTGCCAGCAGCTTAGGTCCGGACTATGGCTACACCTTC.

This clone was recorded once. The chain uses TRBV11-2 and TRBJ2-1, with 7 bases fitting TRBD2. The length of the CDR3 is 16 residues. Germline assignment: CDR1 SGHAT and CDR2 FQNNGV. V dropped 5 bases and J dropped 2; count of bases not matched to a gene: 9. The CDR3 nucleotides read TGTGCCAGCAGCCCGAATAGCGGGCCCGCCTACAATGAGCAGTTCTTC. Its protein is CASSPNSGPAYNEQFF.

The chain couples TRBV7-9 to TRBJ1-5, with D perhaps matching TRBD1 (6 bases). This CDR3 spans 14 amino acids. The ends were cut back, 5 bases at V and 6 bases at J, with 14 bases in the middle. The V gene's germline CDR1 is SEHNR and CDR2 FQNEAQ (reference sequence). As DNA, the CDR3 is TGTGCCAGCAGCACACAGGGAGGCGGTCAGCCCCAGCATTTT. This translates into CASSTQGGGQPQHF.

V usage is TRBV23-1 and J usage is TRBJ1-2; D might be TRBD1 (5 bases). TRBV23-1 is labeled an ORF, and its function is uncertain. Trimming left V 8 bases short and J 2 bases short, with 15 bases between. This CDR3 comprises 14 residues. In DNA, the CDR3 is TGCGCCAGCTCGGGAAGGGGTCCCAACTATGGCTACACCTTC. Residues: CASSGRGPNYGYTF.

This clone showed up just once. The rearrangement links TRBV4-2 to TRBJ2-3, with 10 bases that match TRBD2. The trim removed 4 bases at V and 1 base at J, leaving 2 bases unmatched. Germline-derived CDR1 and CDR2 are LGHNA and YNFKEQ. The CDR3 is made up of 15 amino acids. The CDR3 region has the DNA TGTGCCAGCAGCCCAGGGACTAGCGGCACAGATACGCAGTATTTT. The encoded protein is CASSPGTSGTDTQYF.

A single count supports this clone. This chain links TRBV7-2 with TRBJ1-1, with D maybe TRBD1 (6 bases). The CDR3 totals 15 residues. V lost 0 bases, J lost 5 bases, and 13 bases lay in between. CDR1 SGHTA and CDR2 FQGNSA come from the germline V gene. Here the CDR3 reads CASSLAGTRGTEAFF. The CDR3 nucleotides are TGTGCCAGCAGCTTAGCCGGGACAAGGGGGACTGAAGCTTTCTTT.

This chain connects TRBV6-1 to TRBJ2-2, with 7 bases fitting TRBD2. The germline gives CDR1 MNHNS, CDR2 SASEGT. The CDR3 consists of 16 residues. Germline trimming cut 2 bases from V and 1 base from J; bases unmatched to any gene: 4. CDR3 protein: CASSESSGVNTGELFF. The CDR3 DNA sequence: TGTGCCAGCAGTGAATCCAGCGGGGTGAACACCGGGGAGCTGTTTTTT.

V and J are TRBV2 and TRBJ2-1; tentatively, D is TRBD1 (5 bases). The CDR3 covers 16 residues. Germline-derived CDR1 and CDR2 are SNHLY and FYNNEI. V shed 2 bases and J shed 7 bases, with 18 bases lying between them. CDR3 nucleotides: TGTGCCAGCAGTGAACGGCAGGGAAGGTTGTGGAATGAGCAGTTCTTC. Protein sequence: CASSERQGRLWNEQFF.

The genes are TRBV4-1 and TRBJ2-3; tentative D call: TRBD1 (6 bases). The CDR3 sequence is 18 residues long. Deletions cut 0 bases from V and 0 bases from J, with 16 bases between. CDR1 is MGHRA and CDR2 is YSYEKL in the germline V gene. CDR3 DNA sequence: TGCGCCAGCAGCCAAGACTGGACAGCCGGGGATAGCACAGATACGCAGTATTTT. This encodes CASSQDWTAGDSTDTQYF.

The chain is built from TRBV10-3 and TRBJ2-6; 7 bases are shared with TRBD2. Germline lookup yields CDR1 ENHRY and CDR2 SYGVKD. This CDR3 region has 13 residues. Unmatched junction bases numbered 5, after V lost 11 bases and J lost 4 bases. CDR3 in amino acids: CASGGDGANVLTF. CDR3 bases: TGTGCCTCTGGGGGGGACGGGGCCAACGTCCTGACTTTC.

The V and J genes are TRBV7-2 and TRBJ1-2; D call uncertain. This CDR3 has 13 amino acids. The V end was cut by 1 base, the J end by 5 bases, with 8 bases between. Germline V gives CDR1 SGHTA, CDR2 FQGNSA. The CDR3: CASSLGRVYGYTF. The CDR3 DNA follows: TGTGCCAGCAGCTTAGGACGGGTTTATGGCTACACCTTC.

This clone occurred once. The CDR3 DNA sequence: TGTGCCAGCAGCTTGGCCTACACAGATACGCAGTATTTT. It yields the protein CASSLAYTDTQYF. The chain carries TRBV11-2 and TRBJ2-3, with D hard to call. The CDR3 extends over 13 amino acids. With 3 bases removed from V and 2 bases from J, the gap between germline ends came to 6 bases. CDR1 is SGHAT, CDR2 FQNNGV, per germline.

The chain combines TRBV30 with TRBJ1-2; D is possibly TRBD1 (6 bases). V lost 0 bases to trimming and J lost 5 bases, with 13 bases between them. The CDR3 has 14 residues. The germline gives CDR1 GTSNPN, CDR2 SVGIG (reference sequence). CDR3 nucleotide sequence: TGTGCCTGGAGTGTACGCTCAGGGGTTTATGGCTACACCTTC. This translates into CAWSVRSGVYGYTF.

The chain employs TRBV6-1 and TRBJ2-7; 7 bases map to TRBD2. The CDR3 is 17 residues long. Germline CDR1 MNHNS, CDR2 SASEGT. Trimming at V came to 0 bases and at J to 6 bases, leaving 14 bases not matched to a gene. CDR3 loop: CASSEALGRPTGGEQYF. CDR3 in DNA: TGTGCCAGCAGTGAAGCATTGGGACGCCCGACGGGGGGCGAGCAGTACTTC.

This clone has a single count. The chain joins TRBV10-3 to TRBJ2-3; no clear D. V lost 0 bases and J 0 bases, leaving 7 bases between the germline ends. Germline V lookup: CDR1 ENHRY, CDR2 SYGVKD. The CDR3 runs 15 residues. The CDR3 sequence is CAISESTVSTDTQYF. The CDR3 bases are TGTGCCATCAGTGAGTCGACGGTTAGCACAGATACGCAGTATTTT.

This rearrangement joins TRBV6-5 to TRBJ2-7; D is ambiguous. Germline lookup yields CDR1 MNHEY and CDR2 SVGAGI. Trimming took off 6 bases at V and 0 bases at J, with 9 bases between the two ends. The CDR3 consists of 13 residues. In DNA, the CDR3 is TGTGCCAGCAGGAGACTCAGCTCCTACGAGCAGTACTTC. Protein product: CASRRLSSYEQYF.